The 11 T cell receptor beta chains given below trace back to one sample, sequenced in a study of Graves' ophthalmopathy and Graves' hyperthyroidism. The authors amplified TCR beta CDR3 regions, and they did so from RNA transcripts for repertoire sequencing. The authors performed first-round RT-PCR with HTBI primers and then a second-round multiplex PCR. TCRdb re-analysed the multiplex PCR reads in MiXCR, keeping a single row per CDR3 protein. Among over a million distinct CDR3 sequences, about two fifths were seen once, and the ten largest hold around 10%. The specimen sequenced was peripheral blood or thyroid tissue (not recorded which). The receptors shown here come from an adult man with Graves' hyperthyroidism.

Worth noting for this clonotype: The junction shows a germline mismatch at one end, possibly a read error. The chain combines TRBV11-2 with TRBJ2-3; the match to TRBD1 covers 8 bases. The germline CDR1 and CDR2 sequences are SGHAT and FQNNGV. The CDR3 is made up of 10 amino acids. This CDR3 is CASSLQRTGF. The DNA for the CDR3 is TGTGCCAGCAGCTTACAGAGGACAGGGTTT.

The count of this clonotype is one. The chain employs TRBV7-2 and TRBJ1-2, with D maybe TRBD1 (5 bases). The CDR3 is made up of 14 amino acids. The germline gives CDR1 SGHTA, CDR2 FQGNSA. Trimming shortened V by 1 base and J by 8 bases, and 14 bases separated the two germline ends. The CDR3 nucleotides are TGTGCCAGCAGCTTAGGTGCAGGGTCTCTCGGCTACACCTTC. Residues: CASSLGAGSLGYTF.

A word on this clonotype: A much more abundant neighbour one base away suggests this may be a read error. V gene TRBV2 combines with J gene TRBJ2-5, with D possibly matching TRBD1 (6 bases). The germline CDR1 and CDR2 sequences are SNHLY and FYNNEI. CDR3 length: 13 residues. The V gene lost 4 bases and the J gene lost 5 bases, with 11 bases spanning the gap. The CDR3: CASSGDMSETQYF. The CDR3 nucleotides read TGTGCCAGCAGTGGGGACATGAGTGAGACCCAGTACTTC.

The CDR3, as DNA: TGTGCCAGCCGTGGGACCACTAACTATGGCTACACCTTC. As protein: CASRGTTNYGYTF. This chain connects TRBV14 to TRBJ1-2; weak D call: TRBD1 (5 bases). Germline V lookup: CDR1 SGHDN, CDR2 FVKESK. The CDR3 contains 13 residues. V shed 8 bases and J shed 0 bases, with 10 bases lying between them.

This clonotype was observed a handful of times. CDR3 protein: CAYLGYSGNTIYF. CDR3 sequence (DNA): TGTGCCTACCTAGGGTACTCTGGAAACACCATATATTTT. The chain is built from TRBV30 and TRBJ1-3; D call uncertain. The germline V gene encodes CDR1 GTSNPN and CDR2 SVGIG (reference sequence). Trimming left V 7 bases short and J 0 bases short, with 10 bases between. CDR3 size: 13 residues.

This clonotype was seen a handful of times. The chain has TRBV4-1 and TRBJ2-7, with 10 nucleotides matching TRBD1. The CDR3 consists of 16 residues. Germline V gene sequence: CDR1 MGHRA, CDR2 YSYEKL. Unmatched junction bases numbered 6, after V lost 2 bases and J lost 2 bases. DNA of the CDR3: TGCGCCAGCAGCCAAACTCCGGGACAGGGGACCTACGAGCAGTACTTC. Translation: CASSQTPGQGTYEQYF.

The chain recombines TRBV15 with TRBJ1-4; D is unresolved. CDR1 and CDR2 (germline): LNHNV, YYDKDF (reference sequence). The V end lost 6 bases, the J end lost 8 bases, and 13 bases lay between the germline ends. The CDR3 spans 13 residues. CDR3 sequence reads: CATRRRATEKLFF. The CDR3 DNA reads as TGTGCCACCAGACGCAGAGCAACGGAAAAACTGTTTTTT.

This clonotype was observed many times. CDR3 region: CSVARADSSYEQYF. CDR3 DNA sequence: TGCAGCGTGGCCCGAGCTGACAGCTCCTACGAGCAGTACTTC. The chain links TRBV29-1 to TRBJ2-7; a possible D gene is TRBD1 (5 bases). This CDR3 spans 14 amino acids. Germline CDR1 is SQVTM and CDR2 is ANQGSEA. The V gene lost 6 bases and the J gene lost 0 bases, with 15 bases spanning the gap.

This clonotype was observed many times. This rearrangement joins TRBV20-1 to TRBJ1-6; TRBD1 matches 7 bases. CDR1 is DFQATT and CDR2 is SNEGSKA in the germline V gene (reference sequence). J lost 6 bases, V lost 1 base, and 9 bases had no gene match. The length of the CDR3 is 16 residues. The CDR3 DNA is TGCAGTGCTAGAGGTCCAGGGGGGACCATTAATTCACCCCTCCACTTT. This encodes CSARGPGGTINSPLHF.

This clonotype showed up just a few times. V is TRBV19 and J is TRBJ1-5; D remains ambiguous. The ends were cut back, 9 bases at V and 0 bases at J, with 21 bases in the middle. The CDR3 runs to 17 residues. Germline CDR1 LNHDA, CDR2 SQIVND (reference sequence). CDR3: CASSEPPGDYSNQPQHF. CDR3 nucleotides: TGTGCCAGCAGTGAACCGCCAGGAGATTATAGCAATCAGCCCCAGCATTTT.

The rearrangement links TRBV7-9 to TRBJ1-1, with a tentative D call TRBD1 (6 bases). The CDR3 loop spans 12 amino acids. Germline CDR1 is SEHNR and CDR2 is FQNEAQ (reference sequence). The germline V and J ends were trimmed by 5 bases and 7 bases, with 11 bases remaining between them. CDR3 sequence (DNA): TGTGCCAGCAGCCACGGGGGCATTGAAGCTTTCTTT. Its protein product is CASSHGGIEAFF.